The rows below give T cell receptor beta chains drawn from one sample of a study of blood T cell repertoires in COVID-19. Repertoires were generated with immunoSEQ multiplex PCR, while TCRdb's copy carries only in-frame clones and drops some. Of over 120,000 clones in the sample, roughly 86% were seen once. Sequencing was done on a sample of peripheral blood. Every receptor here comes from a man aged 65 to 85 with acute or convalescent COVID-19. The CDR3 runs from the conserved cysteine through the conserved F or W. D genes are given only for firm matches. Clone size is given for some rows only: seen once, a few or many times, or a class if the clone is expanded.

D gene: TRBD1
J gene: TRBJ1-4
clone size: -
V gene: TRBV15
CDR3 DNA: TGTGCCACCAGCAGAACCGGGACAGGGGCGGGGAATGAAAAACTGTTTTTT
CDR3 protein: CATSRTGTGAGNEKLFF

D gene: TRBD1
J gene: TRBJ1-6
clone size: -
V gene: TRBV6-4
CDR3 DNA: TGTGCCAGCAGTGTAGACAGGGGTTCACCCCTCCACTTT
CDR3 protein: CASSVDRGSPLHF

D gene: TRBD2
J gene: TRBJ2-3
clone size: -
V gene: TRBV9
CDR3 DNA: TGTGCCAGCAGCGTAGCGAAGCGGGAGATCGCAGATACGCAGTATTTT
CDR3 protein: CASSVAKREIADTQYF

D gene: -
J gene: TRBJ2-2
clone size: -
V gene: TRBV19
CDR3 DNA: TGTGCCAGTAGTCGTCAGGAGGTCACCGGGGAGCTGTTTTTT
CDR3 protein: CASSRQEVTGELFF

D gene: -
J gene: TRBJ1-2
clone size: -
V gene: TRBV3-1/TRBV3-2
CDR3 DNA: TGTGCCAGCAGCCAAGATCCGGTTCCAGGGTCTGGCTACACCTTC
CDR3 protein: CASSQDPVPGSGYTF

D gene: -
J gene: TRBJ1-5
clone size: -
V gene: TRBV23-1
CDR3 DNA: TGCGCCAGCAGTCAATCGCAGAGCAATCAGCCCCAGCATTTT
CDR3 protein: CASSQSQSNQPQHF

D gene: -
J gene: TRBJ2-5
clone size: -
V gene: TRBV28
CDR3 DNA: TGTGCCAGCAGTTCCCCCTCCCCGGGGTCACAAGAGACCCAGTACTTC
CDR3 protein: CASSSPSPGSQETQYF

D gene: -
J gene: TRBJ1-2
clone size: -
V gene: TRBV30
CDR3 DNA: TGTGCCTATTCCGTGAGGGCTACTAACTATGGCTACACCTTC
CDR3 protein: CAYSVRATNYGYTF

D gene: -
J gene: TRBJ1-1
clone size: -
V gene: TRBV29-1
CDR3 DNA: TGCAGCACCAAGAACGGGTTGGTGGCTGAAGCTTTCTTT
CDR3 protein: CSTKNGLVAEAFF

D gene: -
J gene: TRBJ1-1
clone size: -
V gene: TRBV5-1
CDR3 DNA: TGCGCCAGCAGCTTGGTAGGAGAAAGCACTGAAGCTTTCTTT
CDR3 protein: CASSLVGESTEAFF

D gene: TRBD1
J gene: TRBJ1-6
clone size: -
V gene: TRBV5-1
CDR3 DNA: TGCGCCAGCAGCTTGGAGACAGGGGTGGGTTCACCCCTCCACTTT
CDR3 protein: CASSLETGVGSPLHF

D gene: TRBD1
J gene: TRBJ1-3
clone size: -
V gene: TRBV3-1/TRBV3-2
CDR3 DNA: TGTGCCAGCAGCCAAGACTCCAGGGGGCGAGGAAACACCATATATTTT
CDR3 protein: CASSQDSRGRGNTIYF

D gene: TRBD1
J gene: TRBJ2-7
clone size: -
V gene: TRBV5-1
CDR3 DNA: TGCGCCAGCAGCGCTGGTCCGGGACAGGGAATCTACGAGCAGTACTTC
CDR3 protein: CASSAGPGQGIYEQYF

D gene: -
J gene: TRBJ2-2
clone size: -
V gene: TRBV9
CDR3 DNA: TGTGCCAGCACCCTACTTTATAACACCGGGGAGCTGTTTTTT
CDR3 protein: CASTLLYNTGELFF

D gene: -
J gene: TRBJ2-5
clone size: -
V gene: TRBV6-1
CDR3 DNA: TGTGCCAGCAGTGAAGCAGCCGCCCAAGAGACCCAGTACTTC
CDR3 protein: CASSEAAAQETQYF

D gene: -
J gene: TRBJ1-4
clone size: -
V gene: TRBV19
CDR3 DNA: TGTGCCAGTAGGATCCGACAGGAGGTCGGTGGTGAAAAACTGTTTTTT
CDR3 protein: CASRIRQEVGGEKLFF

D gene: -
J gene: TRBJ1-1
clone size: -
V gene: TRBV3-1/TRBV3-2
CDR3 DNA: TGTGCCAGCAGCCAAGATTCGGAGGACAGAGAAGCTTTCTTT
CDR3 protein: CASSQDSEDREAFF

D gene: TRBD1
J gene: TRBJ1-1
clone size: -
V gene: TRBV24-1
CDR3 DNA: TGTGCCACCAGTGATGGGGCGGGGACAGGGATTACTGAAGCTTTCTTT
CDR3 protein: CATSDGAGTGITEAFF

D gene: TRBD2
J gene: TRBJ2-7
clone size: few
V gene: TRBV5-1
CDR3 DNA: TGCGCCAGCATCAAGAGTCTGCAGCGGGAGATACACGAGCAGTACTTC
CDR3 protein: CASIKSLQREIHEQYF

D gene: TRBD1
J gene: TRBJ1-2
clone size: -
V gene: TRBV2
CDR3 DNA: TGTGCCAGCAGACGACAGGGGTTATCTAACTATGGCTACACCTTC
CDR3 protein: CASRRQGLSNYGYTF

D gene: TRBD1
J gene: TRBJ1-1
clone size: -
V gene: TRBV5-4
CDR3 DNA: TGTGCCAGCAGCTCGATACAGGGGGGGAACACTGAAGCTTTCTTT
CDR3 protein: CASSSIQGGNTEAFF

D gene: -
J gene: TRBJ2-3
clone size: -
V gene: TRBV20-1
CDR3 DNA: TGCAGTGCTAGCAGGACAGATACGCAGTATTTT
CDR3 protein: CSASRTDTQYF

D gene: -
J gene: TRBJ1-2
clone size: -
V gene: TRBV9
CDR3 DNA: TGTGCCAGCACCCCGGAAGCGGCTAACTATGGCTACACCTTC
CDR3 protein: CASTPEAANYGYTF

D gene: -
J gene: TRBJ1-5
clone size: once
V gene: TRBV6-5
CDR3 DNA: TGTGCCAGCAGCCCAAACAGGGTTCCCGATCAGCCCCAGCATTTT
CDR3 protein: CASSPNRVPDQPQHF

D gene: TRBD1
J gene: TRBJ1-5
clone size: -
V gene: TRBV28
CDR3 DNA: TGTGCCAGCAGTACGCAGGGGGATCTTCAGCCCCAGCATTTT
CDR3 protein: CASSTQGDLQPQHF

D gene: -
J gene: TRBJ1-1
clone size: -
V gene: TRBV5-1
CDR3 DNA: TGCGCCAGCAGCTTGGCCATGGGGGCCGGGACTGAAGCTTTCTTT
CDR3 protein: CASSLAMGAGTEAFF

D gene: -
J gene: TRBJ1-2
clone size: -
V gene: TRBV7-2
CDR3 DNA: TGTGCCAGCAGCTTAGTTTCCGAGGGCTATGGCTACACCTTC
CDR3 protein: CASSLVSEGYGYTF

D gene: TRBD1
J gene: TRBJ2-5
clone size: -
V gene: TRBV5-1
CDR3 DNA: TGCGCCAGCAGCTTGGGTAGGGGACAGGGCCGAGAGACCCAGTACTTC
CDR3 protein: CASSLGRGQGRETQYF

D gene: TRBD2
J gene: TRBJ2-5
clone size: -
V gene: TRBV11-3
CDR3 DNA: TGTGCCAGCAGCTTAGGTAGCGGGCAAGAGACCCAGTACTTC
CDR3 protein: CASSLGSGQETQYF

D gene: -
J gene: TRBJ2-4
clone size: -
V gene: TRBV27
CDR3 DNA: TGTGCCAGCAGTTTATCCAGGGAAAACATTCAGTACTTC
CDR3 protein: CASSLSRENIQYF

D gene: -
J gene: TRBJ2-3
clone size: few
V gene: TRBV4-1
CDR3 DNA: TGCGCCAGCAGCCAAGAATTTGGGCGGGCGGATACGCAGTATTTT
CDR3 protein: CASSQEFGRADTQYF

D gene: -
J gene: TRBJ2-7
clone size: -
V gene: TRBV21-1
CDR3 DNA: TGTGCCAGCAGCAAACATGGGGCCGGCGAGCAGTACTTC
CDR3 protein: CASSKHGAGEQYF

D gene: TRBD1
J gene: TRBJ1-1
clone size: -
V gene: TRBV6-5
CDR3 DNA: TGTGCCAGCAGTTCCCGGGACAGTATGAACACTGAAGCTTTCTTT
CDR3 protein: CASSSRDSMNTEAFF

D gene: -
J gene: TRBJ2-4
clone size: -
V gene: TRBV19
CDR3 DNA: TGTGCCAGTAGTGATCCAGGAGGAAACATTCAGTACTTC
CDR3 protein: CASSDPGGNIQYF

D gene: -
J gene: TRBJ1-2
clone size: once
V gene: TRBV6-6
CDR3 DNA: TGTGCCAGCAGCAGGCTTGGACAGCTTAACTATGGCTACACCTTC
CDR3 protein: CASSRLGQLNYGYTF

D gene: TRBD2
J gene: TRBJ2-1
clone size: -
V gene: TRBV5-1
CDR3 DNA: TGCGCCAGCAGTTTGGCGGCAGGGACCGGGACTAGCGGGACATCCTACAATGAGCAGTTCTTC
CDR3 protein: CASSLAAGTGTSGTSYNEQFF